This paragraph reports one T cell receptor beta chain. Its antigen is currently unknown. The sorting of PBMCs gave CD4+ and CD8+ T cells. The sequencing template was cDNA reverse transcribed from extracted RNA. Generated by immunoSEQ multiplex PCR, the TCRdb table keeps only in-frame clones and is missing some. In the table there are more than 90,000 clones, roughly two fifths of which are singletons. The data belong to a study of CD8+ T cells in alopecia areata. Turning to the study itself: Oral tofacitinib, 5 to 10 mg twice daily, was given in an open-label trial. Tofacitinib was given for 6 to 18 months, then stopped for 6 months. General observations from the study: The study found TCR sharing across patients less clear than in mice, possibly for HLA reasons.

The germline gives CDR1 LGHNA, CDR2 YSLEER. The CDR3 is 13 residues long. Unmatched junction bases numbered 3, after V lost 0 bases and J lost 8 bases. The clonotype comes from a human donor with alopecia areata. This rearrangement joins TRBV4-3 to TRBJ1-1; TRBD1 matches at 7 bases. Input material: CD4+ T cells sorted from blood. DNA for the CDR3: TGCGCCAGCAGCCAAGAAAGACAGGGCGAAGCTTTCTTT. The encoded protein is CASSQERQGEAFF.